This entry is about one TCR beta chain. The antigen is not known. V gave up 2 bases and J gave up 5 bases, with 6 bases separating them. Germline CDR1 GTSNPN, CDR2 SVGIG (reference sequence). The CDR3 runs to 11 residues. These data are taken from a study of molecular identifiers for immune sequencing clone quantification. Listed TCR primers, together with previously described methods, were used for the bulk TCR libraries. TCRdb re-called the PCR reads with MiXCR, one entry per CDR3 protein. The sample has approximately 630,000 distinct CDR3 sequences, roughly 25% seen once. Study results and limitations: A single cell's spiked Jurkat TCR RNA was reportedly detectable among 950,000 to 1,000,000 naive cells. The study found clones above 20 RNA copies held over 98% of effector molecules and under 1% in naive cells.

Sorted inputs of 20,000 to 1,000,000 cells, with 10%, 30% or 50% RNA, yielded naive CD8 libraries. The rearrangement uses TRBV30 and TRBJ1-2; D remains unclear. The material sequenced was naive CD8+ T cells from blood, with Jurkat cell RNA spiked in. Sample subset: FACS-sorted CD8+CD4-CCR7+CD45RA+ naive T cells. The sequence came from a human donor in good health. Some libraries in this study had Jurkat cell RNA spiked in. CDR3 DNA sequence: TGTGCCTGGAGTAGAGATTATGGCTACACCTTC. Protein sequence: CAWSRDYGYTF.